Sequencing of this T cell receptor (beta chain) was carried out in a study of blood T cells in healthy people across ages. Study-wide results and limits: Diversity estimates drawn from one million T cells were deemed underestimates.

Germline V CDR1 and CDR2: SGHRS, YFSETQ. V lost 5 bases and J lost 0; bases outside the gene matches: 6. This CDR3 comprises 15 residues. This clonotype turned up a few times. Its antigen remains unidentified. Primed by a sample-barcoded 5' primer and a J-beta primer mix, a second PCR proceeded for about 6 to 11 cycles. One entry per CDR3 protein results from TCRdb running MiXCR on the 5' RACE reads. The sample has some 730,000 distinct CDR3 sequences, 22% seen once. The receptor comes from a man between 65 and 85 years old in good health. The gene calls are TRBV5-1 and TRBJ2-7; the match to TRBD1 covers 9 bases. Sequencing was carried out using blood. This chain's CDR3 is CASSQTGGSSYEQYF. Here the CDR3 DNA reads TGCGCCAGCAGTCAGACAGGGGGAAGCTCCTACGAGCAGTACTTC.